Here is one T cell receptor beta chain with its context. Its target is unknown. The data are from a study of shared clonotypes between healthy human individuals. On the study more broadly: Per-donor plates numbered three CD4 naive, three CD4 memory, two CD8 naive and one CD8 memory. Findings and caveats of the study: The study found lower generation probabilities in non-shared clonotypes than in those shared by all four donors. Clonotype sharing among donors, it was expected, would be affected by sequencing depth.

The CDR3 length is 11 residues. V gave up 9 bases and J gave up 4 bases, with 7 bases separating them. Germline CDR1 MDHEN, CDR2 SYDVKM. Sorted-subset replicate PCR reactions were performed with around 210 ng DNA, corresponding to 30,000 or so T cell genomes. Profiled with immunoSEQ multiplex PCR; TCRdb holds only in-frame clones, not every one. The sample holds around 510,000 clones, about 96% seen once. The sample was naive CD4+ T cells sorted from blood. Noted subset: CD45RA+ positively selected. The chain is built from TRBV28 and TRBJ2-1; D is unresolved. The receptor was derived from a woman younger than 45 in good health. CDR3: CASEVYNEQFF. Written as DNA, the CDR3 is TGTGCCAGTGAGGTATACAATGAGCAGTTCTTC. The whole variable domain, filled in from reference TRBV28 and TRBJ2-1, reads DVKVTQSSRYLVKRTGEKVFLECVQDMDHENMFWYRQDPGLGLRLIYFSYDVKMKEKGDIPEGYSVSREKKERFSLILESASTNQTSMYLCASEVYNEQFFGPGTRLTVL.